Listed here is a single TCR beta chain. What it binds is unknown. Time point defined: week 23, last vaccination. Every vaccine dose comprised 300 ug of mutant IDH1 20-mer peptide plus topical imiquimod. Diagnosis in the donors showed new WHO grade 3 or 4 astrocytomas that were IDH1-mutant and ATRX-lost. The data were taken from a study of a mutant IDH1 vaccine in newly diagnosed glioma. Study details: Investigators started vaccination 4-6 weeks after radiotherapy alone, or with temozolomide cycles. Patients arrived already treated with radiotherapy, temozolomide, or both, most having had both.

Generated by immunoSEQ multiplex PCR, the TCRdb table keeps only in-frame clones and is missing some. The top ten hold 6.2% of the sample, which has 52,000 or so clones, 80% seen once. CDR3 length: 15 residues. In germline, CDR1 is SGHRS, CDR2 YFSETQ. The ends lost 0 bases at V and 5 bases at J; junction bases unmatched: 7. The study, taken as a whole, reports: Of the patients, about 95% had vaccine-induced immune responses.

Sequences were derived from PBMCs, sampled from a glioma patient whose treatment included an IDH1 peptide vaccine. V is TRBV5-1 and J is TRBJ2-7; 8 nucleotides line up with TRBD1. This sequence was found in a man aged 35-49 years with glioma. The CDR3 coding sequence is TGCGCCAGCAGCTTGGGGGGACAGGTCGGGGACGAGCAGTACTTC. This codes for CASSLGGQVGDEQYF.